The clone carrying this TCR beta chain was detected only a few times. The antigen remains unidentified. This sample was included in a study of T cells after yellow fever vaccination. Study observations and caveats: After the booster, approximately 96% of CD4 and roughly nine tenths of CD8 primary-response clones were re-detected.

Conversion of TCR transcripts into cDNA relied on 5'RACE template switching, which added a universal primer site and UMIs. TCRdb called the 5' RACE reads again in MiXCR, with one record for every CDR3 protein. In the table there are around 300,000 distinct CDR3 sequences, over 10% of which are singletons. The sequence was collected from a man aged 25-45 years who received the YFV17D yellow fever vaccine. The material was CD4+ T cells sorted from PBMCs, obtained 45 days after the yellow fever booster vaccination.

CDR3 nucleotides: TGTGCCACCAGTGACAGAGGGGCGGCAAACAATGAGCAGTTCTTC. It codes for CATSDRGAANNEQFF. V is TRBV24-1 and J is TRBJ2-1, with D perhaps given as TRBD1 or TRBD2 (5 bases each). Germline V CDR1 and CDR2: KGHDR, SFDVKD. This CDR3 has 15 residues. V was trimmed by 4 bases and J by 5 bases, leaving 14 bases between them.